What follows are 18 T cell receptor beta chains derived from one specimen sequenced in a study of T cell responses to AZD1222 COVID-19 vaccine. Only in-frame clones appear in the TCRdb table, and some are missing; sequencing was by immunoSEQ multiplex PCR. The table lists 130,000 to 150,000 clones, around nine tenths of them singletons. The material was peripheral blood, obtained on day 0 of AZD1222 vaccination. The receptor source for this set is an adult in good health.

The rearrangement joins TRBV6-6 to TRBJ1-1; D not certain. Germline V lookup: CDR1 MNHNY, CDR2 SVGAGI (reference sequence). V was pared by 5 bases and J by 3 bases, with 7 bases between. The CDR3 covers 12 residues. The DNA for the CDR3 is TGTGCCAGCAGTCACAGTGACACTGAAGCTTTCTTT. It specifies CASSHSDTEAFF.

The chain carries TRBV28 and TRBJ2-2, with TRBD2 matching 8 bases. The junction had 4 bases not matched to a gene; V was cut back by 2 bases and J by 5 bases. Germline loops: CDR1 MDHEN, CDR2 SYDVKM. The CDR3 loop spans 15 amino acids. The CDR3 here is CASSLSGGLTGELFF. CDR3 coding DNA: TGTGCCAGCAGTTTAAGCGGGGGTCTTACCGGGGAGCTGTTTTTT.

CDR3 bases: TGTGCCAGCAGCCAAGGATCGGGGGGAGTGGTCACCGGGGAGCTGTTTTTT. Its protein product is CASSQGSGGVVTGELFF. The chain has TRBV3-1 (or the pseudogene TRBV3-2) and TRBJ2-2, with TRBD2 matching over 7 bases. Germline V CDR1 and CDR2: LGHDT, YNNKEL (reference sequence). The length of the CDR3 is 17 residues. Losses at the gene ends were 1 base for V and 4 bases for J; bases not matched to a gene: 9.

The rearrangement joins TRBV15 to TRBJ1-2; D uncertain. Trimming removed 1 base at V and 8 bases at J, with 26 bases between. The CDR3 has 18 residues. Germline values: CDR1 LNHNV, CDR2 YYDKDF (reference sequence). This chain's CDR3 is CATSRATESGLGAWGYTF. Written as DNA, the CDR3 is TGTGCCACCAGCAGAGCAACGGAGTCCGGGCTAGGTGCCTGGGGCTACACCTTC.

The chain is built from TRBV4-1 and TRBJ2-1, with D unclear. CDR3 length: 13 amino acids. CDR1 is MGHRA and CDR2 is YSYEKL in the germline V gene. V was pared by 0 bases and J by 9 bases, with 9 bases between. The CDR3 nucleotides read TGCGCCAGCAGCCAAGAAGTTTTCCCTGAGCAGTTCTTC. Amino acids: CASSQEVFPEQFF.

The chain carries TRBV7-9 and TRBJ1-3; D gene uncertain. V shed 5 bases and J shed 0 bases, with 11 bases lying between them. Germline CDR1 and CDR2: SEHNR and FQNEAQ (reference sequence). The CDR3 loop spans 15 amino acids. CDR3 region: CASSPRRSSGNTIYF. Here the CDR3 DNA reads TGTGCCAGCAGCCCCCGCAGGAGCTCTGGAAACACCATATATTTT.

The V call is TRBV15, the J call TRBJ2-1; D uncertain. The CDR3 contains 12 residues. Germline V gene sequence: CDR1 LNHNV, CDR2 YYDKDF (reference sequence). V lost 5 bases, J lost 12 bases, and 14 bases lay in between. The CDR3 region is CATSGPLGGQFF. CDR3 in DNA: TGTGCCACCAGCGGCCCCCTTGGCGGGCAGTTCTTC.

V gene TRBV27 combines with J gene TRBJ1-4, with 8 bases aligning to TRBD1. The CDR3 totals 15 residues. Trimming removed 4 bases from V and 6 bases from J; junction bases left unmatched: 7. CDR1 is MNHEY, CDR2 SMNVEV, per germline (reference sequence). The CDR3 DNA sequence: TGTGCCAGCAGTTATAACAGGGGGTTGCATGAAAAACTGTTTTTT. Translated, it gives CASSYNRGLHEKLFF.

The genes are TRBV19 and TRBJ1-4; the match to TRBD1 covers 9 bases. Per germline, CDR1 LNHDA and CDR2 SQIVND (reference sequence). The CDR3 contains 18 residues. With 4 bases clipped from V and 4 bases from J, the junction kept 13 bases outside the gene matches. The CDR3 loop reads CASSRDRVLAQGNEKLFF. The CDR3 DNA reads as TGTGCCAGTAGTAGGGACAGGGTCCTGGCGCAGGGTAATGAAAAACTGTTTTTT.

The V and J genes are TRBV30 and TRBJ1-6; the D is unclear. CDR3 length: 14 amino acids. Germline-derived CDR1 and CDR2 are GTSNPN and SVGIG (reference sequence). The V end lost 2 bases, the J end lost 7 bases, and 12 bases lay between the germline ends. CDR3 residues: CAWSIGNPNSPLHF. The CDR3, as DNA: TGTGCCTGGAGTATCGGGAACCCGAATTCACCCCTCCACTTT.

The J gene is TRBJ2-7, the V gene TRBV7-8; the D is unclear. V was shortened by 1 base and J by 5 bases, with 6 bases between the two germline ends. This CDR3 is 12 amino acids long. Germline V CDR1 and CDR2: SGHVS, FQNEAQ. The CDR3 here is CASSLGTNEQYF. For the CDR3, the DNA is TGTGCCAGCAGCTTAGGCACTAACGAGCAGTACTTC.

This chain joins TRBV11-3 and TRBJ2-7; maybe TRBD1 (6 bases). Trimming shortened V by 3 bases and J by 2 bases, and 8 bases separated the two germline ends. From germline, CDR1 is SGHNT and CDR2 YENEEA. This CDR3 is 13 amino acids long. CDR3 in amino acids: CASSFRTAYEQYF. The DNA of the CDR3 is TGTGCCAGCAGCTTTAGGACAGCCTACGAGCAGTACTTC.

The chain carries TRBV4-2 and TRBJ1-3; no firm D call. The germline V gene encodes CDR1 LGHNA and CDR2 YNFKEQ. The CDR3 extends over 15 amino acids. The V gene lost 4 bases and the J gene lost 4 bases, with 14 bases spanning the gap. The DNA of the CDR3 is TGTGCCAGCAGCCCCCAGCAATCCAGCGGAAACACCATATATTTT. It specifies CASSPQQSSGNTIYF.

The chain has TRBV6-2 or TRBV6-3 and TRBJ1-5; 7 bases align to TRBD1. The germline V gene has CDR1 MNHEY and CDR2 SVGEGT. The J segment lost 5 bases and the V segment lost 2 bases, leaving 9 bases of the junction unmatched. CDR3 length equals 16 residues. CDR3 in amino acids: CASSYEKGAIDQPQHF. DNA of the CDR3: TGTGCCAGCAGTTACGAGAAGGGGGCAATAGATCAGCCCCAGCATTTT.

The V gene is TRBV28, the J gene TRBJ2-7, with 14 bases matching TRBD2. Losses at the gene ends were 6 bases for V and 2 bases for J; bases not matched to a gene: 6. The CDR3 loop spans 16 amino acids. Germline loops: CDR1 MDHEN, CDR2 SYDVKM. The CDR3 protein is CASREGLAGVPYEQYF. CDR3 bases: TGTGCCAGCAGAGAGGGACTAGCGGGAGTTCCCTACGAGCAGTACTTC.

The chain couples TRBV4-1 to TRBJ1-3; weak D call: TRBD1 (6 bases). This CDR3 is built from 16 residues. The ends were cut back, 3 bases at V and 4 bases at J, with 16 bases in the middle. Germline CDR1 MGHRA, CDR2 YSYEKL. CDR3 DNA sequence: TGCGCCAGCAGCCAGGTTCCAGGGGTGAGAGGAAACACCATATATTTT. Its translation: CASSQVPGVRGNTIYF.

This clone was seen once. The V and J genes are TRBV5-6 and TRBJ1-3; D ambiguous. This CDR3 has 15 amino acids. The V and J ends lost 2 bases and 1 base respectively, with 10 bases between them. Germline-derived CDR1 and CDR2 are SGHDT and YYEEEE. CDR3 region: CASSLSFLSGNTIYF. The CDR3 nucleotides are TGTGCCAGCAGCTTATCGTTTTTATCTGGAAACACCATATATTTT.

The chain carries TRBV6-2 or TRBV6-3 and TRBJ2-5, with D perhaps TRBD2 (6 bases). Trimming left V 2 bases short and J 6 bases short, with 10 bases between. The germline V gene encodes CDR1 MNHEY and CDR2 SVGEGT. This CDR3 contains 13 residues. CDR3 bases: TGTGCCAGCAGTTACGTTGGAGGGAAGACCCAGTACTTC. It encodes CASSYVGGKTQYF.